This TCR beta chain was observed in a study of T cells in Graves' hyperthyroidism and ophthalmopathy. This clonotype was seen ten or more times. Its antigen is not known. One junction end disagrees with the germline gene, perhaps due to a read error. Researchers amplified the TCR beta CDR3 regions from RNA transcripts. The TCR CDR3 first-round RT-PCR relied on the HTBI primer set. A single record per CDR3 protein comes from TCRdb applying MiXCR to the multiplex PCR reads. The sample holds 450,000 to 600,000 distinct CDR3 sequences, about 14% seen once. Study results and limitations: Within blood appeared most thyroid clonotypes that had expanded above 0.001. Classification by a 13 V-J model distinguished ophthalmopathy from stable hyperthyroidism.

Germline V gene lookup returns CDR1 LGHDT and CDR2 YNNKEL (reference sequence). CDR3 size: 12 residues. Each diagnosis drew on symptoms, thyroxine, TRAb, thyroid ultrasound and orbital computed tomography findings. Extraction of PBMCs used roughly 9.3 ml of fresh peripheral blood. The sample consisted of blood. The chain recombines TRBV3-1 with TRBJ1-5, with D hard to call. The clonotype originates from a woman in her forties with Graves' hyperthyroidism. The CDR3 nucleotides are TGTACCAGCAGCCGTCCCGACGGGCCCCAGCATTTT. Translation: CTSSRPDGPQHF.